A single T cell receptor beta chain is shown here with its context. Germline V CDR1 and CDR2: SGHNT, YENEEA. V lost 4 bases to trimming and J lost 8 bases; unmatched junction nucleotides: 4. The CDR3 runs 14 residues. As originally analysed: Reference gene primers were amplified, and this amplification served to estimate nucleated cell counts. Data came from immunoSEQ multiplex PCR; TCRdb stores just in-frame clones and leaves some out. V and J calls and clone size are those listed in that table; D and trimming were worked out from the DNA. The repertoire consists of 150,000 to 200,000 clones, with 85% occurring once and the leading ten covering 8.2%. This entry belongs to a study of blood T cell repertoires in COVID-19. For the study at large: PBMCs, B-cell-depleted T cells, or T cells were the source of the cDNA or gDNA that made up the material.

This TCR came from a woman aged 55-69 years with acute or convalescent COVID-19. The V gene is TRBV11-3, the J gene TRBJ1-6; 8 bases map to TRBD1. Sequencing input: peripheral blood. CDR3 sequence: CASSSWTGHSPLHF. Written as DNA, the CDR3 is TGTGCCAGCAGCTCTTGGACAGGGCATTCACCCCTCCACTTT.